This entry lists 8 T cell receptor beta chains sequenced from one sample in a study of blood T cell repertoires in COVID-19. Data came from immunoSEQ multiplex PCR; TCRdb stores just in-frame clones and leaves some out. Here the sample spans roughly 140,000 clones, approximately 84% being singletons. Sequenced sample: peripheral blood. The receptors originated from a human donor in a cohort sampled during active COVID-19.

This CDR3 is CASSPGLAGGDEQFF. As DNA, the CDR3 is TGCGCCAGCAGCCCGGGACTAGCGGGGGGTGATGAGCAGTTCTTC. The chain uses TRBV5-1 and TRBJ2-1, with TRBD2 matching over 15 bases. The germline V gene encodes CDR1 SGHRS and CDR2 YFSETQ. The CDR3 has 15 residues. Germline trimming cut 4 bases from V and 8 bases from J; bases unmatched to any gene: 4.

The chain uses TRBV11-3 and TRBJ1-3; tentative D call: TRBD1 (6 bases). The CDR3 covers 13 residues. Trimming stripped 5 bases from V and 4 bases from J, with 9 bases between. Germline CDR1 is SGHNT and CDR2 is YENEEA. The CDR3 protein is CASSTGTGNTIYF. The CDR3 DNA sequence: TGTGCCAGCAGCACAGGGACGGGAAACACCATATATTTT. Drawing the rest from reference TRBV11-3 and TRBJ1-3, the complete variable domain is EAGVVQSPRYKIIEKKQPVAFWCNPISGHNTLYWYLQNLGQGPELLIRYENEEAVDDSQLPKDRFSAERLKGVDSTLKIQPAELGDSAVYLCASSTGTGNTIYFGEGSWLTVV.

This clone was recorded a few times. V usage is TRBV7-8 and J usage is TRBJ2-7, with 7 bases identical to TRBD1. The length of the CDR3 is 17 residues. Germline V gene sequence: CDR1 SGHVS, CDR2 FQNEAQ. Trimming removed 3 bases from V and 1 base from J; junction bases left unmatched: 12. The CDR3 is CASSLATGTAFSYEQYF. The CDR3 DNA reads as TGTGCCAGCAGCTTGGCTACCGGGACAGCTTTTTCCTACGAGCAGTACTTC. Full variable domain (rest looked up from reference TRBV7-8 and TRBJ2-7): GAGVSQSPRYKVAKRGQDVALRCDPISGHVSLFWYQQALGQGPEFLTYFQNEAQLDKSGLPSDRFFAERPEGSVSTLKIQRTQQEDSAVYLCASSLATGTAFSYEQYFGPGTRLTVT.

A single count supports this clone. CDR3 sequence: CASSKFGLSWGDSYEQYF. For the CDR3, the DNA is TGTGCCAGCAGCAAATTTGGTCTCTCGTGGGGGGATTCCTACGAGCAGTACTTC. The chain is built from TRBV21-1 and TRBJ2-7; the D call of TRBD2 is as the table states it, not checked on the DNA. TRBV21-1 is tagged as a pseudogene. The CDR3 has 18 amino acids.

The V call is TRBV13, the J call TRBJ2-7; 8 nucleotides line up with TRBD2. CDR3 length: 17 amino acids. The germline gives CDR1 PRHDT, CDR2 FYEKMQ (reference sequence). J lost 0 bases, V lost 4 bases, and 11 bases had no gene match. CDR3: CASSSTSGGGSSYEQYF. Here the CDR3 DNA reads TGTGCCAGCAGCTCGACCTCCGGGGGGGGGAGCTCCTACGAGCAGTACTTC.

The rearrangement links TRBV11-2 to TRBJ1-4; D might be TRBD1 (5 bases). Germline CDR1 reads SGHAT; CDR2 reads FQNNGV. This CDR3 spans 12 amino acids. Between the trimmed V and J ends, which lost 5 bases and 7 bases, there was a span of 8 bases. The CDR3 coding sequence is TGTGCCAGCAGCCCTGACAGTGAAAAACTGTTTTTT. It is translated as CASSPDSEKLFF. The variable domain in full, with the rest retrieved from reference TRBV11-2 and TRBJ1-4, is EAGVAQSPRYKIIEKRQSVAFWCNPISGHATLYWYQQILGQGPKLLIQFQNNGVVDDSQLPKDRFSAERLKGVDSTLKIQPAKLEDSAVYLCASSPDSEKLFFGSGTQLSVL.

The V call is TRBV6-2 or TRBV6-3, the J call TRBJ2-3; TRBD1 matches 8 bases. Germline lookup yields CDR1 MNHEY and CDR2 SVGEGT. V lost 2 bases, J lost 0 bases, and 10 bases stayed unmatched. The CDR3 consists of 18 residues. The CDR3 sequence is CASSYPLGTGTSTDTQYF. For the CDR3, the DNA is TGTGCCAGCAGTTACCCCCTAGGGACAGGCACTAGCACAGATACGCAGTATTTT.

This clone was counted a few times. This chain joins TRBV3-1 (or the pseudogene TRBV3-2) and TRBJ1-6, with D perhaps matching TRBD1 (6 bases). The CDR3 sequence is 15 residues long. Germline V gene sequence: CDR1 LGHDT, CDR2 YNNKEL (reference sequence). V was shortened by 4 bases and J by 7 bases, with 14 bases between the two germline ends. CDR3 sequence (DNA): TGTGCCAGCAGCCTAGGGGGGGCTAAAAATTCACCCCTCCACTTT. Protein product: CASSLGGAKNSPLHF.